The 13 T cell receptor beta chains below were found in one sample sequenced in a study of CD8 T cells in ankylosing spondylitis. General study results and limits: Blood of patients with ankylosing spondylitis appeared to be characterized by a TCR beta motif of several highly homologous variants.

TCRdb ran MiXCR on the 5' RACE reads and lists one entry per CDR3 protein. The data contain fewer than 750,000 distinct CDR3 sequences, about 20% of them singletons. The antigens for these receptors are not known. The sequencing input was blood, either unsorted or a sorted T cell fraction (not recorded which). These receptors were taken from a male donor with ankylosing spondylitis.

This clonotype appeared a few times. The V gene is TRBV30, the J gene TRBJ2-3; 10 bases are shared with TRBD2. Germline trimming cut 1 base from V and 2 bases from J; bases unmatched to any gene: 6. Germline values: CDR1 GTSNPN, CDR2 SVGIG (reference sequence). CDR3 size: 16 residues. The CDR3 spells CAWSETSGEDTDTQYF. CDR3 sequence (DNA): TGTGCCTGGAGTGAAACTAGCGGGGAGGACACAGATACGCAGTATTTT.

This clonotype occurred many times. At one boundary the junction diverges from the germline segment, which might be a read error. The genes are TRBV12-3 or TRBV12-4 and TRBJ1-2, with TRBD1 as a possible D gene (6 bases). This CDR3 is built from 11 residues. Here the CDR3 DNA reads TGTGCCAGCAGGAGACTACAGGGTCCCACTTTC. Encoded protein: CASRRLQGPTF.

The CDR3 sequence is CASSLGSVSYEQYF. The CDR3 DNA reads as TGTGCCAGCAGCTTGGGGTCGGTCAGCTACGAGCAGTACTTC. The chain has TRBV5-8 and TRBJ2-7; no definite D call. V shed 0 bases and J shed 3 bases, with 10 bases lying between them. The CDR3 consists of 14 residues. CDR1 SGHTS and CDR2 YDEGEE come from the germline V gene.

In this sample, this clonotype turned up a few times. The chain joins TRBV2 to TRBJ2-2; the D gene is possibly TRBD2 (6 bases). Germline-derived CDR1 and CDR2 are SNHLY and FYNNEI. The CDR3 loop spans 14 amino acids. Deletions cut 4 bases from V and 4 bases from J, with 10 bases between. CDR3 sequence (DNA): TGTGCCAGCAGTGGGGATAGCGGCACCGGGGAGCTGTTTTTT. Amino acids: CASSGDSGTGELFF.

The CDR3 sequence is CSGTGQGRTEAFF. The CDR3 DNA sequence: TGCAGCGGAACGGGACAGGGTCGGACTGAAGCTTTCTTT. The chain employs TRBV29-1 and TRBJ1-1; 9 bases match TRBD1. Germline V gene data show CDR1 as SQVTM and CDR2 as ANQGSEA. This CDR3 is built from 13 residues. V shed 7 bases, J shed 5 bases, and the junction held 8 bases outside the gene matches.

This clonotype was found a few times. This chain connects TRBV12-3 or TRBV12-4 to TRBJ2-1; TRBD2 is a possible D gene (6 bases). Trimming shortened V by 5 bases and J by 8 bases, and 16 bases separated the two germline ends. The CDR3 sequence is 14 residues long. The CDR3 DNA sequence: TGTGCCAGCAGTCCCGGGACCCCGGGAGATGAGCAGTTCTTC. Its protein is CASSPGTPGDEQFF.

The CDR3 spells CASSQDSAADNYGYTF. The CDR3 DNA follows: TGCGCCAGCAGCCAAGATAGTGCGGCAGACAACTATGGCTACACCTTC. The chain links TRBV4-1 to TRBJ1-2, with no clear D. V shed 0 bases and J shed 2 bases, with 13 bases lying between them. Germline CDR1 and CDR2: MGHRA and YSYEKL. The CDR3 runs 16 residues.

Only a few counts were recorded for this clonotype. The V call is TRBV4-1, the J call TRBJ2-5, with a possible D match to TRBD2 (7 bases). The CDR3 has 18 amino acids. V lost 1 base to trimming and J lost 4 bases, with 22 bases between them. Germline values: CDR1 MGHRA, CDR2 YSYEKL. The chain's CDR3 is CASSQGRGASEEVETQYF. The CDR3 region has the DNA TGCGCCAGCAGCCAAGGACGGGGGGCTAGCGAAGAGGTAGAGACCCAGTACTTC.

The rearrangement links TRBV5-1 to TRBJ1-1; 11 bases map to TRBD1. The germline CDR1 and CDR2 sequences are SGHRS and YFSETQ. Trimming took 4 bases from V and 5 from J; bases not matched to a gene: 10. The CDR3 has 16 amino acids. The CDR3 is CASSPGQGDPGTEAFF. The CDR3 bases are TGCGCCAGCAGCCCGGGACAGGGGGATCCTGGTACTGAAGCTTTCTTT.

This sequence joins TRBV12-3 or TRBV12-4 and TRBJ2-1; 9 nucleotides agree with TRBD2. V shed 5 bases, J shed 5 bases, and the junction held 10 bases outside the gene matches. The CDR3 contains 16 residues. The CDR3 spells CASSDKRTSDHNEQFF. In nucleotides, the CDR3 is TGTGCCAGCAGTGACAAACGGACTAGCGACCACAATGAGCAGTTCTTC.

This clonotype was observed a handful of times. This chain uses TRBV27 with TRBJ1-6; 10 nucleotides line up with TRBD1. There are 15 residues in the CDR3. V lost 2 bases and J lost 13; bases outside the gene matches: 8. CDR1 and CDR2 (germline): MNHEY, SMNVEV (reference sequence). The CDR3, as DNA: TGTGCCAGCAGTTTAGCTGCCGGGACAGGGGATCCCCTCCACTTT. This gives the protein CASSLAAGTGDPLHF.

This clonotype was counted between two and nine times. J is TRBJ2-1 and V is TRBV7-2, with no clear D. CDR1 and CDR2 from the germline V gene are SGHTA and FQGNSA. This CDR3 contains 15 residues. V lost 1 base and J lost 1, with 8 bases in between. CDR3 loop: CASSLVTKSYNEQFF. The CDR3 DNA reads TGTGCCAGCAGCTTAGTTACAAAATCCTACAATGAGCAGTTCTTC.

Remarks on this clonotype: The junction departs from the called germline gene at one end, perhaps through a read error. The V gene is TRBV6-2 or TRBV6-3, the J gene TRBJ2-5; D gene ambiguous. The germline CDR1 and CDR2 sequences are MNHEY and SVGEGT. The CDR3 sequence is 14 residues long. CDR3 nucleotide sequence: TGTGCCAACAGTTACGCGTCTCGTCAAGAGACCCAGTACTTC. This codes for CANSYASRQETQYF.